The rows below give T cell receptor beta chains drawn from one sample of a study of cytomegalovirus exposure and HLA in healthy donors. Libraries were prepared by immunoSEQ multiplex PCR; TCRdb keeps only in-frame clonotypes and omits some of them. The sample includes roughly 120,000 clones, 79% of them seen just once. The sequenced sample consisted of PBMCs. Receptors were obtained from a woman aged 18-29 years in good health and CMV-seropositive. The CDR3 runs from the conserved cysteine through the conserved F or W. The order of the fields is V gene, J gene, D gene, clone size, CDR3 length, CDR3 protein, CDR3 DNA. A D gene is named only where the DNA matches it firmly. Size values are once, few and many counts, or a class for expanded clones, and some rows have none.

V gene: TRBV27
J gene: TRBJ2-2
D gene: TRBD1
clone size: -
CDR3 length: 16
CDR3 protein: CASSYTGTGGAGELFF
CDR3 DNA: TGTGCCAGCAGTTACACCGGGACAGGGGGGGCCGGGGAGCTGTTTTTT

V gene: TRBV6-5
J gene: TRBJ1-2
D gene: -
clone size: -
CDR3 length: 11
CDR3 protein: CASSGYYGYTF
CDR3 DNA: TGTGCCAGCTCGGGATACTATGGCTACACCTTC

V gene: TRBV18
J gene: TRBJ2-1
D gene: -
clone size: -
CDR3 length: 17
CDR3 protein: CASSPPESILTYNEQFF
CDR3 DNA: TGTGCCAGCTCACCACCGGAGAGTATTCTAACCTACAATGAGCAGTTCTTC

V gene: TRBV6-5
J gene: TRBJ2-1
D gene: TRBD2
clone size: -
CDR3 length: 12
CDR3 protein: CASSKLAGEQFF
CDR3 DNA: TGTGCCAGCAGTAAACTAGCGGGAGAGCAGTTCTTC

V gene: TRBV2
J gene: TRBJ2-7
D gene: TRBD1
clone size: few
CDR3 length: 14
CDR3 protein: CASGGTGGSYEQYF
CDR3 DNA: TGTGCCAGCGGAGGGACAGGGGGCTCCTACGAGCAGTACTTC

V gene: TRBV7-8
J gene: TRBJ1-1
D gene: -
clone size: -
CDR3 length: 13
CDR3 protein: CASSLGSNTEAFF
CDR3 DNA: TGTGCCAGCAGTCTCGGGTCGAACACTGAAGCTTTCTTT

V gene: TRBV28
J gene: TRBJ2-3
D gene: TRBD1
clone size: -
CDR3 length: 14
CDR3 protein: CASSSGQGTDTQYF
CDR3 DNA: TGTGCCAGCAGTTCCGGACAGGGCACAGATACGCAGTATTTT

V gene: TRBV6-1
J gene: TRBJ2-7
D gene: TRBD1
clone size: -
CDR3 length: 13
CDR3 protein: CASSSGQVGEQYF
CDR3 DNA: TGTGCCAGCAGTTCGGGACAGGTGGGCGAGCAGTACTTC

V gene: TRBV6-5
J gene: TRBJ2-7
D gene: -
clone size: -
CDR3 length: 13
CDR3 protein: CASSYSGRGEQYF
CDR3 DNA: TGTGCCAGCAGTTACTCAGGCAGGGGCGAGCAGTACTTC

V gene: TRBV7-2
J gene: TRBJ2-7
D gene: TRBD1
clone size: -
CDR3 length: 14
CDR3 protein: CASSLYFGQGRQYF
CDR3 DNA: TGTGCCAGCAGCCTCTACTTCGGACAGGGGCGACAGTACTTC